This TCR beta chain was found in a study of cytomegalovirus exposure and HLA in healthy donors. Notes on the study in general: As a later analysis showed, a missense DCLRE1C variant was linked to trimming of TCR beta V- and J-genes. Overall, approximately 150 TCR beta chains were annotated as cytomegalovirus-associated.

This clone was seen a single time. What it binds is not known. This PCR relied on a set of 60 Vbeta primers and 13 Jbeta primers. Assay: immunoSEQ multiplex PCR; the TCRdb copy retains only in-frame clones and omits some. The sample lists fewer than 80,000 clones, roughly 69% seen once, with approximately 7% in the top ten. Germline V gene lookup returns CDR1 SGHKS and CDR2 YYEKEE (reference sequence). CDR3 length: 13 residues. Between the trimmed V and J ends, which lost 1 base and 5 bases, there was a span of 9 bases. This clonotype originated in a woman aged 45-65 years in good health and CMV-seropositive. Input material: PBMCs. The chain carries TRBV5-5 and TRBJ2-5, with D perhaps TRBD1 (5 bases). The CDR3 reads CASSLQGLETQYF. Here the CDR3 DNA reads TGTGCCAGCAGCTTGCAGGGTCTGGAGACCCAGTACTTC.